What follows are 30 T cell receptor beta chains derived from one specimen sequenced in a study of blood T cells in healthy people across ages. The authors ran a second PCR of about 7 to 11 cycles using a sample-barcoded 5' primer and a J-beta primer mix. TCRdb analysed the 5' RACE reads with MiXCR anew, one entry per CDR3 protein. This table has roughly 1,700,000 distinct CDR3 sequences, under 30% appearing once. Sequences were obtained from blood. Receptors originate from a woman in her 30s in good health.

This clonotype came up many times. This sequence joins TRBV12-3 or TRBV12-4 and TRBJ2-5; 8 bases line up with TRBD1. The CDR3 is made up of 14 amino acids. J gave up 5 bases and V 7 bases, and 9 bases lay outside the gene matches. The CDR3 spells CASTKDRGVETQYF. The CDR3, as DNA: TGTGCCAGCACTAAAGACAGGGGCGTTGAGACCCAGTACTTC.

This clonotype was seen a few times. The chain couples TRBV18 to TRBJ2-4, with TRBD1 matching 7 bases. The CDR3 consists of 15 residues. CDR1 KGHSH and CDR2 LQKENI come from the germline V gene. V lost 3 bases and J lost 7; bases outside the gene matches: 9. Here the CDR3 reads CASSPPRGGRNIQYF. CDR3 coding DNA: TGTGCCAGCTCACCGCCCAGAGGGGGCAGGAACATTCAGTACTTC.

The V call is TRBV2, the J call TRBJ2-1; no firm D call. Trimming left V 1 base short and J 15 bases short, with 13 bases between. Germline values: CDR1 SNHLY, CDR2 FYNNEI. The CDR3 is made up of 12 amino acids. CDR3 region: CASSEGNRMPFF. The CDR3 region has the DNA TGTGCCAGCAGTGAAGGGAACCGGATGCCGTTCTTC.

This clonotype was counted at least ten times. The chain combines TRBV20-1 with TRBJ2-7; D remains unclear. V was cut by 0 bases and J by 5 bases, with 14 bases left in between. This CDR3 spans 14 amino acids. The germline V gene has CDR1 DFQATT and CDR2 SNEGSKA (reference sequence). In DNA, the CDR3 is TGCAGTGCTAGAGATTTTAGAGGTCAGAACGAGCAGTACTTC. Its protein is CSARDFRGQNEQYF.

This clonotype came up a few times. The V call is TRBV12-5, the J call TRBJ2-3; D not certain. This CDR3 is 14 amino acids long. V gave up 3 bases and J gave up 0 bases, with 7 bases separating them. Germline CDR1 reads LGHNT; CDR2 reads FRNRAP. The CDR3 DNA follows: TGTGCTAGTGGTTTCGATATTAGCACAGATACGCAGTATTTT. It yields the protein CASGFDISTDTQYF. The full variable domain, with the rest looked up from reference TRBV12-5 and TRBJ2-3, is DARVTQTPRHKVTEMGQEVTMRCQPILGHNTVFWYRQTMMQGLELLAYFRNRAPLDDSGMPKDRFSAEMPDATLATLKIQPSEPRDSAVYFCASGFDISTDTQYFGPGTRLTVL.

This clonotype was counted a few times. The chain couples TRBV12-3 or TRBV12-4 to TRBJ2-7, with 10 bases matching TRBD1. This CDR3 spans 15 amino acids. With 2 bases clipped from V and 7 bases from J, the junction kept 8 bases outside the gene matches. DNA of the CDR3: TGTGCCAGCAGTTTAAAGAGGACAGGGGGAGGTGAGCAGTACTTC. Translated: CASSLKRTGGGEQYF.

The table lists this clonotype with a few counts. The chain employs TRBV7-9 and TRBJ2-7; possible D gene TRBD1, 5 bases. The CDR3 spans 15 residues. V gave up 5 bases and J gave up 7 bases, with 21 bases separating them. CDR1 SEHNR and CDR2 FQNEAQ come from the germline V gene (reference sequence). As DNA, the CDR3 is TGTGCCAGCAGCGTCCAGGGTGAACTCCCCGTGGAGCAGTACTTC. This gives the protein CASSVQGELPVEQYF.

This clonotype came up a few times. The genes are TRBV5-1 and TRBJ1-1; D is undetermined. This CDR3 contains 14 residues. Germline-derived CDR1 and CDR2 are SGHRS and YFSETQ. V gave up 3 bases and J gave up 1 base, with 10 bases separating them. The CDR3 region has the DNA TGCGCCAGCAGCTGGGCCGACGGGAACACTGAAGCTTTCTTT. It is translated as CASSWADGNTEAFF.

The chain couples TRBV20-1 to TRBJ1-5, with D hard to call. Trimming removed 3 bases at V and 2 bases at J, with 11 bases between. The length of the CDR3 is 14 residues. CDR1 DFQATT and CDR2 SNEGSKA come from the germline V gene (reference sequence). Here the CDR3 reads CSASRGRGNQPQHF. The DNA for the CDR3 is TGCAGTGCTAGTCGGGGTCGGGGCAATCAGCCCCAGCATTTT.

The chain recombines TRBV5-1 with TRBJ2-5; tentative D call: TRBD2 (7 bases). Trimming removed 0 bases from V and 11 bases from J, with 20 bases in between. The CDR3 loop spans 15 amino acids. CDR1 SGHRS and CDR2 YFSETQ come from the germline V gene. The CDR3 bases are TGCGCCAGCAGCTTGGTCGGGGGGCCCTACAATGAGCAGTACTTC. Its protein is CASSLVGGPYNEQYF. Filled out from reference TRBV5-1 and TRBJ2-5, the complete variable domain reads KAGVTQTPRYLIKTRGQQVTLSCSPISGHRSVSWYQQTPGQGLQFLFEYFSETQRNKGNFPGRFSGRQFSNSRSEMNVSTLELGDSALYLCASSLVGGPYNEQYFGPGTRLLVL.

The rearrangement links TRBV2 to TRBJ2-7; a weak D match, TRBD1 (6 bases). V was clipped by 7 bases and J by 9 bases, with 22 bases between them. This CDR3 has 14 residues. Germline V gene sequence: CDR1 SNHLY, CDR2 FYNNEI. The DNA for the CDR3 is TGTGCCAGCACCAACAGGGAACTCGACGGCGGGCAGTACTTC. It encodes CASTNRELDGGQYF.

The chain joins TRBV20-1 to TRBJ2-3, with 8 bases identical to TRBD2. The CDR3 extends over 16 amino acids. The germline V gene encodes CDR1 DFQATT and CDR2 SNEGSKA (reference sequence). The trim removed 0 bases at V and 4 bases at J, leaving 9 bases unmatched. This chain's CDR3 is CSARDGGRTRADTQYF. CDR3 sequence (DNA): TGCAGTGCTAGAGATGGCGGGAGGACACGCGCAGATACGCAGTATTTT.

CDR3: CASSRSGLLRETQYF. In DNA, the CDR3 is TGTGCCAGCAGCCGTTCGGGACTCCTAAGGGAGACCCAGTACTTC. The chain couples TRBV3-1 to TRBJ2-5; tentatively, D is TRBD2 (6 bases). V lost 4 bases and J 5 bases, leaving 17 bases between the germline ends. Looked up from germline, CDR1 is LGHDT and CDR2 is YNNKEL (reference sequence). The CDR3 length is 15 residues.

This clonotype was seen at least ten times. The CDR3 spells CSVGGQGTDTQYF. CDR3 nucleotides: TGCAGCGTTGGCGGACAGGGCACAGATACGCAGTATTTT. The rearrangement uses TRBV29-1 and TRBJ2-3; TRBD1 aligns across 7 bases. Germline assignment: CDR1 SQVTM and CDR2 ANQGSEA. This CDR3 spans 13 amino acids. V was clipped by 4 bases and J by 1 base; unmatched bases: 2.

There are a few counts of this clonotype. This rearrangement joins TRBV15 to TRBJ2-3, with D perhaps matching TRBD1 or TRBD2 (5 bases each). From germline, CDR1 is LNHNV and CDR2 YYDKDF (reference sequence). V gave up 8 bases and J gave up 0 bases, with 12 bases separating them. This CDR3 is 14 amino acids long. This CDR3 reads CATEGPYSTDTQYF. In nucleotides, the CDR3 is TGTGCCACCGAGGGACCTTATAGCACAGATACGCAGTATTTT.

The chain joins TRBV5-1 to TRBJ2-1; D remains unclear. The germline V gene has CDR1 SGHRS and CDR2 YFSETQ. The germline V and J ends were trimmed by 0 bases and 4 bases, with 8 bases remaining between them. This CDR3 is 14 amino acids long. The CDR3 DNA reads TGCGCCAGCAGCTTGGGAGCAATATACAATGAGCAGTTCTTC. It is translated as CASSLGAIYNEQFF.

Ten or more counts support this clonotype. V is TRBV24-1 and J is TRBJ2-7, with D unclear. Trimming removed 5 bases at V and 0 bases at J, with 7 bases between. Germline lookup yields CDR1 KGHDR and CDR2 SFDVKD. The length of the CDR3 is 13 residues. The CDR3 is CATSVLPSYEQYF. CDR3 DNA: TGTGCCACCAGTGTCCTACCCTCCTACGAGCAGTACTTC.

CDR3: CSAGSGATYNEQFF. The CDR3 DNA reads as TGCAGTGCTGGAAGCGGGGCCACCTACAATGAGCAGTTCTTC. The rearrangement uses TRBV20-1 and TRBJ2-1; TRBD2 matches 7 bases. The germline V gene has CDR1 DFQATT and CDR2 SNEGSKA (reference sequence). The CDR3 consists of 14 residues. V lost 5 bases, J lost 2 bases, and 6 bases stayed unmatched.

As for this clonotype: The junction departs from germline at one end; a sequencing error may be responsible. V and J are TRBV12-3 or TRBV12-4 and TRBJ2-3; the match to TRBD2 covers 7 bases. There are 13 residues in the CDR3. Here the CDR3 DNA reads TGTGCCAGTCGACCAGCGGGAACAGATGCGCAGTATTTT. Translating it yields CASRPAGTDAQYF.

The sample holds many counts of this clonotype. This chain joins TRBV5-1 and TRBJ2-7, with 7 nucleotides matching TRBD2. CDR1 and CDR2 (germline): SGHRS, YFSETQ. The junction had 8 bases not matched to a gene; V was cut back by 5 bases and J by 3 bases. This CDR3 has 14 residues. Written as DNA, the CDR3 is TGCGCCAGCAGTGGCGGGAGCGAGGGCTACGAGCAGTACTTC. Protein product: CASSGGSEGYEQYF.

V usage is TRBV10-3 and J usage is TRBJ2-2; D is possibly TRBD2 (5 bases). Germline CDR1 and CDR2: ENHRY and SYGVKD. The CDR3 spans 15 residues. V lost 6 bases and J lost 4, with 15 bases in between. Written as DNA, the CDR3 is TGTGCCATCAGCAAGCGGTCCTCTTTCACCGGGGAGCTGTTTTTT. It codes for CAISKRSSFTGELFF.

To note about this clonotype: One base away lies a much larger clone, so this may be a sequencing read error. This sequence joins TRBV27 and TRBJ2-4, with D possibly TRBD1 on 6 matching bases. The DNA end is a closer match to TRBJ2-7, so the J assignment may be wrong. Germline CDR1 and CDR2: MNHEY and SMNVEV (reference sequence). This CDR3 has 15 amino acids. The CDR3 is CASSVSSGDWGEQYF. For the CDR3, the DNA is TGTGCCAGCAGTGTATCATCAGGGGATTGGGGCGAGCAGTACTTC.

The rearrangement joins TRBV12-3 or TRBV12-4 to TRBJ1-2; D ambiguous. The CDR3 is 12 amino acids. Trimming removed 6 bases at V and 7 bases at J, with 12 bases between. Here the CDR3 reads CASSPLGCGYTF. The CDR3 DNA follows: TGTGCCAGCAGCCCACTGGGCTGTGGCTACACCTTC.

This clonotype was seen only a few times. As DNA, the CDR3 is TGTGCCAGCAGCATCACCGGGACAGGGCTGGGCAATCAGCCCCAGCATTTT. Its translation is CASSITGTGLGNQPQHF. The chain combines TRBV7-9 with TRBJ1-5; TRBD1 agrees at 9 bases. Trimming took 5 bases from V and 2 from J; bases not matched to a gene: 10. CDR3 length: 17 amino acids. Per germline, CDR1 SEHNR and CDR2 FQNEAQ (reference sequence). The variable domain in full, with the rest retrieved from reference TRBV7-9 and TRBJ1-5, is DTGVSQNPRHKITKRGQNVTFRCDPISEHNRLYWYRQTLGQGPEFLTYFQNEAQLEKSRLLSDRFSAERPKGSFSTLEIQRTEQGDSAMYLCASSITGTGLGNQPQHFGDGTRLSIL.

This clonotype was seen many times. This rearrangement joins TRBV20-1 to TRBJ2-4, with D possibly being TRBD1 (5 bases). Trimming left V 5 bases short and J 0 bases short, with 14 bases between. Germline values: CDR1 DFQATT, CDR2 SNEGSKA (reference sequence). The CDR3 consists of 15 residues. The DNA of the CDR3 is TGCAGTGCTGCACCAGGGCAGGGAGCCAAAAACATTCAGTACTTC. Translating it yields CSAAPGQGAKNIQYF.

The chain couples TRBV4-3 to TRBJ2-7, with 7 positions matching TRBD1. The V gene end was trimmed by 2 bases and the J gene end by 3 bases; junction bases not matched to a gene: 10. The CDR3 extends over 16 amino acids. Germline CDR1 LGHNA, CDR2 YSLEER. CDR3 nucleotides: TGCGCCAGCAGCCAATTTTCCCCGGGACAGAGCTACGAGCAGTACTTC. It specifies CASSQFSPGQSYEQYF.

V is TRBV20-1 and J is TRBJ2-1, with 12 positions matching TRBD2. The V and J ends lost 6 bases and 8 bases, in that order; junction bases with no gene match: 11. Germline V lookup: CDR1 DFQATT, CDR2 SNEGSKA (reference sequence). CDR3 length: 15 amino acids. DNA for the CDR3: TGCAGTGCCATGTCCGGGACTAGCGGGCGCGATGAGCAGTTCTTC. Translation gives CSAMSGTSGRDEQFF.

The CDR3 sequence: CASRSTGAADTQYF. CDR3 DNA: TGTGCCAGCAGATCTACAGGGGCGGCAGATACGCAGTATTTT. The J gene is TRBJ2-3, the V gene TRBV5-6, with TRBD1 matching 7 bases. The CDR3 loop spans 14 amino acids. V shed 5 bases and J 4 bases; nucleotides not matched to a gene: 7. Germline values: CDR1 SGHDT, CDR2 YYEEEE.

The chain carries TRBV20-1 and TRBJ1-1, with D unclear. The CDR3 is 13 amino acids. V lost 1 base to trimming and J lost 2 bases, with 8 bases between them. Germline V lookup: CDR1 DFQATT, CDR2 SNEGSKA (reference sequence). The CDR3: CSARGARNTEAFF. DNA of the CDR3: TGCAGTGCTAGAGGGGCGCGCAACACTGAAGCTTTCTTT.

There are a few counts of this clonotype. The chain couples TRBV6-6 to TRBJ2-1; the D gene is possibly TRBD2 (5 bases). CDR1 MNHNY and CDR2 SVGAGI come from the germline V gene (reference sequence). The CDR3 extends over 16 amino acids. The V end lost 5 bases, the J end lost 0 bases, and 14 bases lay between the germline ends. The CDR3 nucleotides are TGTGCCAGCAGTCCGGACTCGACTAACTCCTACAATGAGCAGTTCTTC. Residues: CASSPDSTNSYNEQFF.